What follows are 5 T cell receptor beta chains derived from one specimen sequenced in a study of regulatory dendritic cells for organ transplantation. Data came from immunoSEQ multiplex PCR; TCRdb stores just in-frame clones and leaves some out. The data show roughly 5,200 clones, 55% to 65% seen once. The source material was memory CD8+ T cells from blood. The subset is: CD45RO+ memory T cells. All receptors come from a human donor in good health.

This clone was observed a handful of times. The rearrangement links TRBV10-3 to TRBJ1-1, with TRBD1 as a possible D gene (5 bases). The CDR3 is made up of 11 amino acids. Trimming took off 3 bases at V and 7 bases at J, with 6 bases between the two ends. Looked up from germline, CDR1 is ENHRY and CDR2 is SYGVKD. For the CDR3, the DNA is TGTGCCATCAGTGAAGGGGTTGAAGCTTTCTTT. The encoded protein is CAISEGVEAFF.

J is TRBJ1-1 and V is TRBV11-2, with D possibly matching TRBD1 (5 bases). In germline, CDR1 is SGHAT, CDR2 FQNNGV. Trimming removed 4 bases at V and 1 base at J, with 7 bases between. CDR3 length equals 13 residues. For the CDR3, the DNA is TGTGCCAGCAGCTACGGGGGGAACACTGAAGCTTTCTTT. As protein: CASSYGGNTEAFF.

The rearrangement uses TRBV15 and TRBJ1-5; 8 bases align to TRBD1. Germline CDR1 LNHNV, CDR2 YYDKDF (reference sequence). The V segment lost 1 base and the J segment 2 bases; nucleotides outside the gene matches: 7. This CDR3 spans 17 amino acids. CDR3 residues: CATSRGTGQFGNQPQHF. The CDR3 DNA reads as TGTGCCACCAGCAGAGGGACAGGGCAATTCGGCAATCAGCCCCAGCATTTT.

This chain uses TRBV6-4 with TRBJ1-1; D is perhaps TRBD1 (5 bases). Between the trimmed V and J ends, which lost 8 bases and 5 bases, there was a span of 15 bases. Germline V gives CDR1 MRHNA, CDR2 SNTAGT. The CDR3 is 13 amino acids. CDR3 DNA sequence: TGTGCCAGCGGGGCGGATAGCACGACTGAAGCTTTCTTT. Translating gives CASGADSTTEAFF.

The chain employs TRBV7-9 and TRBJ2-5; unclear D gene. Between the trimmed V and J ends, which lost 5 bases and 2 bases, there was a span of 12 bases. This CDR3 has 14 residues. Germline loops: CDR1 SEHNR, CDR2 FQNEAQ (reference sequence). CDR3 region: CASSAVVTQETQYF. CDR3 DNA sequence: TGTGCCAGCAGCGCGGTGGTCACTCAAGAGACCCAGTACTTC.